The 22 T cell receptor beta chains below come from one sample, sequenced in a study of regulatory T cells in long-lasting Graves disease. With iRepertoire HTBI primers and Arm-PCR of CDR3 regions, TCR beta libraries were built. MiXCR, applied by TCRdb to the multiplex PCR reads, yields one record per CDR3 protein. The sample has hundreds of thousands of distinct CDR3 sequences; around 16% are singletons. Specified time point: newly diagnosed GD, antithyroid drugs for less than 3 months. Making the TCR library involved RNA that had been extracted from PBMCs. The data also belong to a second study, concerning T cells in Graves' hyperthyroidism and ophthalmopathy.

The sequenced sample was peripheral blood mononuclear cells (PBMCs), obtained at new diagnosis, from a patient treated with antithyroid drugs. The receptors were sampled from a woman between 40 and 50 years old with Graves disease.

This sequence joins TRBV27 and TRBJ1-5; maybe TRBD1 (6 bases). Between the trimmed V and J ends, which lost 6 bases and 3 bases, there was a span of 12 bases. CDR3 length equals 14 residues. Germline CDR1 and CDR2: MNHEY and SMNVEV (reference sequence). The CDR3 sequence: CASSYTGYNQPQHF. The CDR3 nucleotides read TGTGCCAGCAGCTACACAGGGTACAATCAGCCCCAGCATTTT.

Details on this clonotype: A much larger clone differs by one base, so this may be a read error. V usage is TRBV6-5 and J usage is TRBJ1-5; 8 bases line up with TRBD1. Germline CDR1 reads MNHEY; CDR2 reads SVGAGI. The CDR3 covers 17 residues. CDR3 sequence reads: CASGYPPDRAINQPQHF. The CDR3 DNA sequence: TGTGCCAGCGGTTACCCCCCGGACAGGGCGATAAATCAGCCCCAGCATTTT.

The CDR3 loop reads CASTRQGVGTGELFF. DNA of the CDR3: TGTGCCAGCACGAGACAGGGAGTGGGCACCGGGGAGCTGTTTTTT. This chain links TRBV2 with TRBJ2-2; TRBD1 matches at 7 bases. The CDR3 is 15 residues long. The germline V gene has CDR1 SNHLY and CDR2 FYNNEI. V trimming: 7 bases; J trimming: 4 bases; junction bases outside the gene matches: 9.

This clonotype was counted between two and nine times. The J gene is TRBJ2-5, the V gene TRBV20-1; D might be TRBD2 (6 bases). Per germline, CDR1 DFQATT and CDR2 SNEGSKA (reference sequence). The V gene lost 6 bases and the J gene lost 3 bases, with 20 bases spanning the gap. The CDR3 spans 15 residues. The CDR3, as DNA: TGCAGTGCGGAGCTGGTGGCGGGACGAAAAGAGACCCAGTACTTC. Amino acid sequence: CSAELVAGRKETQYF.

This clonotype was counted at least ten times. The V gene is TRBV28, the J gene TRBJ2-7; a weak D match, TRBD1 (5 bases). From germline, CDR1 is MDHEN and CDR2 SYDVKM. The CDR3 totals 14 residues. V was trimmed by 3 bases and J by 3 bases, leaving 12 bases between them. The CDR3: CASSLVGDSYEQYF. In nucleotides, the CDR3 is TGTGCCAGCAGTTTGGTCGGCGACAGCTACGAGCAGTACTTC.

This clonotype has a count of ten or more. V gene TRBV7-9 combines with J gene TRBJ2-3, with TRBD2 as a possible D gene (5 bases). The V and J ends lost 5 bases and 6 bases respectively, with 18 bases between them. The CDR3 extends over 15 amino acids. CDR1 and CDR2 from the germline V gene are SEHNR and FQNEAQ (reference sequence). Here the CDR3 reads CASSPTGLRSDTQYF. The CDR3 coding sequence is TGTGCCAGCAGCCCCACCGGACTGAGGTCGGATACGCAGTATTTT.

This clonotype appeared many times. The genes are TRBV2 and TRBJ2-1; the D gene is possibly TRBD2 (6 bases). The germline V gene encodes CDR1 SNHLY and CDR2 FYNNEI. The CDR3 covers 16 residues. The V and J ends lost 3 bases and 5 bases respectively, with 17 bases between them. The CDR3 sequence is CASSDGWLAIDNEQFF. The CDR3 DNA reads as TGTGCCAGCAGTGATGGTTGGCTAGCGATTGACAATGAGCAGTTCTTC.

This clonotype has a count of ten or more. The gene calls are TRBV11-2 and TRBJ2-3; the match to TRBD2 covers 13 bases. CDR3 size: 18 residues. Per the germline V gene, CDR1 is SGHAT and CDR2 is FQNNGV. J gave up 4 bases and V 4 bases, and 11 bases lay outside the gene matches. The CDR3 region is CASSSHGLAGAWADTQYF. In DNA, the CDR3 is TGTGCCAGCAGCTCCCATGGACTAGCGGGAGCTTGGGCAGATACGCAGTATTTT.

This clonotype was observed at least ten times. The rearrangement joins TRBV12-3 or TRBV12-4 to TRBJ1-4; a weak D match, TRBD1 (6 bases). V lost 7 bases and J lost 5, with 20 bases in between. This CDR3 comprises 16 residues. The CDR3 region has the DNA TGTGCCAGCAACGGGGGGGGGGGACAAACCAATGAAAAACTGTTTTTT. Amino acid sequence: CASNGGGGQTNEKLFF.

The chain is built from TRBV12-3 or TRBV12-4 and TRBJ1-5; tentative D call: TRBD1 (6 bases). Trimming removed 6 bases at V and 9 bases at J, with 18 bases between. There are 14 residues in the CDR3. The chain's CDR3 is CASSTGGGGGPQHF. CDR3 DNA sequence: TGTGCCAGCAGCACTGGGGGCGGTGGTGGGCCCCAGCATTTT.

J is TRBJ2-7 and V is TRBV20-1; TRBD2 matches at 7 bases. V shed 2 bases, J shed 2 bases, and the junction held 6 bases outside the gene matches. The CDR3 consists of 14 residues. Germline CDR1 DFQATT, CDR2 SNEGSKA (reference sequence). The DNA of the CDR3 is TGCAGTGCTAGATTTACCGGGACTACCTACGAGCAGTACTTC. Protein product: CSARFTGTTYEQYF.

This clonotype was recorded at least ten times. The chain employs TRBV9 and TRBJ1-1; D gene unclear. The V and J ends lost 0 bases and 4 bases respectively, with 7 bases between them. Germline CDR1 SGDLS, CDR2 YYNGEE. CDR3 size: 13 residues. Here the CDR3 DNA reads TGTGCCAGCAGCGTAGGAGCGGTCACTGAAGCTTTCTTT. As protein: CASSVGAVTEAFF.

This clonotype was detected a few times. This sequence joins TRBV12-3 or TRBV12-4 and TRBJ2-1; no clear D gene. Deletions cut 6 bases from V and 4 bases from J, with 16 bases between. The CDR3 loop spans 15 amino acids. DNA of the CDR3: TGTGCCAGCAGCCTTAACTCCCTAGGGTACAATGAGCAGTTCTTC. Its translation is CASSLNSLGYNEQFF.

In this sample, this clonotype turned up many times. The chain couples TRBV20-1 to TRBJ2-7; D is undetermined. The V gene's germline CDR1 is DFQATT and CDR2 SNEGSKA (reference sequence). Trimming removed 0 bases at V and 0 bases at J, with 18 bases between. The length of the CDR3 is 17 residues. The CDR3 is CSARDIVDRPSSYEQYF. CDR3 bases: TGCAGTGCTAGAGATATTGTGGACCGCCCGAGCTCCTACGAGCAGTACTTC.

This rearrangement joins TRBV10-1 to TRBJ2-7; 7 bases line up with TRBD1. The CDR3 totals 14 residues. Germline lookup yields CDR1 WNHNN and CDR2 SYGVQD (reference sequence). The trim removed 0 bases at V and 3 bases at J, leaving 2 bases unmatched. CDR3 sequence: CASSESGDSYEQYF. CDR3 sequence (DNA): TGCGCCAGCAGTGAGTCAGGGGACAGCTACGAGCAGTACTTC.

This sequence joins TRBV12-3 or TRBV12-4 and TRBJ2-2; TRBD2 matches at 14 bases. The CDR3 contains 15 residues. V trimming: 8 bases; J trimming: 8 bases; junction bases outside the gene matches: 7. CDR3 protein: CASAFGTSGSGELFF. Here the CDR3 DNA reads TGTGCCAGCGCCTTTGGGACTAGCGGGAGTGGGGAGCTGTTTTTT.

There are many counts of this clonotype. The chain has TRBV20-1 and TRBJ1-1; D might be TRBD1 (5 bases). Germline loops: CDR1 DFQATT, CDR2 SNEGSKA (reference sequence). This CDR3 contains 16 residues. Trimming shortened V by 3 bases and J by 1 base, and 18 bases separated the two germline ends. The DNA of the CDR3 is TGCAGTGCTAGTTGGGGGTTAAGAAGGGGGAACACTGAAGCTTTCTTT. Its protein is CSASWGLRRGNTEAFF.

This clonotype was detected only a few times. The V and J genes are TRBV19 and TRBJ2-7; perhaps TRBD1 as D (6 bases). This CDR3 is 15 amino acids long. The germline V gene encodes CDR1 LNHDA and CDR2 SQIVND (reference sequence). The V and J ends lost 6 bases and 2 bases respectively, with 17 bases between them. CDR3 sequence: CASSSEGTRAYEQYF. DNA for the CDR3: TGTGCCAGTAGCAGCGAGGGGACAAGAGCCTACGAGCAGTACTTC. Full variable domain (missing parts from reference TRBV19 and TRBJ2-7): DGGITQSPKYLFRKEGQNVTLSCEQNLNHDAMYWYRQDPGQGLRLIYYSQIVNDFQKGDIAEGYSVSREKKESFPLTVTSAQKNPTAFYLCASSSEGTRAYEQYFGPGTRLTVT.

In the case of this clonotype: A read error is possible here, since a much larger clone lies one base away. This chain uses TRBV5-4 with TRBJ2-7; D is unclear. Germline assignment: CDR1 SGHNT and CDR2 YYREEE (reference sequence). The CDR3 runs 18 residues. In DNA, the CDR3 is TGTGCCAGCAGCGTAACTCCGAGGCCCGGCCGAACAGCCTACGAGCAGCACTTC. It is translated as CASSVTPRPGRTAYEQHF.

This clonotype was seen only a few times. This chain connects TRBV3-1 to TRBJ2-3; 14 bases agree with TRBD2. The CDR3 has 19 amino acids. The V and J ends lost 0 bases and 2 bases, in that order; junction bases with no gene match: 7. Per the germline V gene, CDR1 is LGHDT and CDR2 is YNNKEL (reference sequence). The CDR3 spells CASSQDGLAGGKTTDTQYF. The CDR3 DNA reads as TGTGCCAGCAGCCAAGATGGACTAGCGGGAGGAAAAACCACAGATACGCAGTATTTT.

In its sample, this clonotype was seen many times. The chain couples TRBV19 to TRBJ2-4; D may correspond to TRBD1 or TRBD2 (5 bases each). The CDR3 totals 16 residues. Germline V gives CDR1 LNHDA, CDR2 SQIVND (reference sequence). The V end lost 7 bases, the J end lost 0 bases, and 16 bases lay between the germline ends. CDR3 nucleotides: TGTGCCAGTACTCCACCCGGGACGTTAGCCAAAAACATTCAGTACTTC. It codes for CASTPPGTLAKNIQYF. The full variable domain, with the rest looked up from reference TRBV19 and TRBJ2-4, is DGGITQSPKYLFRKEGQNVTLSCEQNLNHDAMYWYRQDPGQGLRLIYYSQIVNDFQKGDIAEGYSVSREKKESFPLTVTSAQKNPTAFYLCASTPPGTLAKNIQYFGAGTRLSVL.

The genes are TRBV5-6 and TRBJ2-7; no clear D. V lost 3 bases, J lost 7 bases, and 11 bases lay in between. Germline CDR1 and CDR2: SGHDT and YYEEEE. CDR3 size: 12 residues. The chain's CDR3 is CASSSGPREQYF. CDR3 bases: TGTGCCAGCAGCTCGGGTCCGCGGGAGCAGTACTTC.